Below are 25 T cell receptor beta chains sequenced from a single sample in a study of shared clonotypes between healthy human individuals. Profiling relied on immunoSEQ multiplex PCR, and the TCRdb table lists in-frame clones only, not all of them. The sample contains about 870,000 clones, 80% to 95% of which appear only once. Cells designated naive CD8 were CD45RO-negative and were positively selected for CCR7, with terminally differentiated effector memory CD45RA+ cells excluded. Sequences were obtained from naive CD8+ T cells sorted from blood. These receptors were collected from a man aged 25 to 45 in good health.

The chain combines TRBV11-2 with TRBJ2-7; D remains ambiguous. Trimming removed 0 bases from V and 4 bases from J, with 7 bases in between. Germline CDR1 and CDR2: SGHAT and FQNNGV. This CDR3 has 13 amino acids. DNA for the CDR3: TGTGCCAGCAGCTTAGATCCCATATACGAGCAGTACTTC. As protein: CASSLDPIYEQYF.

This clone occurred once. The chain links TRBV7-9 to TRBJ2-7; 7 bases are shared with TRBD1. With V trimmed by 4 bases and J by 4 bases, 7 bases remained unmatched. Germline values: CDR1 SEHNR, CDR2 FQNEAQ (reference sequence). The CDR3 totals 14 residues. CDR3 protein: CASSSGQLWYEQYF. Written as DNA, the CDR3 is TGTGCCAGCAGCTCGGGACAGCTTTGGTACGAGCAGTACTTC.

The chain joins TRBV2 to TRBJ1-1, with D uncertain. Germline values: CDR1 SNHLY, CDR2 FYNNEI. This CDR3 contains 17 residues. V was pared by 9 bases and J by 0 bases, with 23 bases between. CDR3 residues: CASWSGESILMNTEAFF. DNA for the CDR3: TGTGCCAGTTGGAGCGGTGAATCGATACTAATGAACACTGAAGCTTTCTTT.

This sequence joins TRBV27 and TRBJ1-2; tentatively, D is TRBD1 (6 bases). CDR3 size: 16 residues. CDR1 and CDR2 from the germline V gene are MNHEY and SMNVEV (reference sequence). Trimming pared 0 bases from V and 4 bases from J, leaving 15 bases between. CDR3 region: CASSLSAFLDSYGYTF. The CDR3 DNA sequence: TGTGCCAGCAGTTTATCCGCGTTCTTGGACAGCTATGGCTACACCTTC.

The chain recombines TRBV7-6 with TRBJ2-7; the match to TRBD1 covers 9 bases. J lost 5 bases, V lost 5 bases, and 7 bases had no gene match. CDR3 length: 14 amino acids. The germline V gene has CDR1 SGHVS and CDR2 FNYEAQ. Written as DNA, the CDR3 is TGTGCCAGCAGCGGCGGGACAGGGCGGCACGAGCAGTACTTC. As protein: CASSGGTGRHEQYF.

Remarks on this clone: Other DNA sequences of this sample code for an identical CDR3. This chain joins TRBV9 and TRBJ2-1; the D is unclear. Deletions cut 7 bases from V and 2 bases from J, with 7 bases between. CDR1 and CDR2 from the germline V gene are SGDLS and YYNGEE. The CDR3 consists of 12 residues. Here the CDR3 DNA reads TGTGCCAGCTCCCCGGCCTACAATGAGCAGTTCTTC. It translates to CASSPAYNEQFF. The full variable domain, with the rest looked up from reference TRBV9 and TRBJ2-1, is DSGVTQTPKHLITATGQRVTLRCSPRSGDLSVYWYQQSLDQGLQFLIQYYNGEERAKGNILERFSAQQFPDLHSELNLSSLELGDSALYFCASSPAYNEQFFGPGTRLTVL.

The chain is built from TRBV27 and TRBJ2-1, with D unresolved. This CDR3 has 15 residues. CDR1 and CDR2 (germline): MNHEY, SMNVEV (reference sequence). Trimming pared 6 bases from V and 0 bases from J, leaving 12 bases between. This chain's CDR3 is CASSQDEPSYNEQFF. In nucleotides, the CDR3 is TGTGCCAGCAGCCAGGACGAACCCTCCTACAATGAGCAGTTCTTC.

J is TRBJ2-1 and V is TRBV27; 9 bases match TRBD2. Germline lookup yields CDR1 MNHEY and CDR2 SMNVEV (reference sequence). This CDR3 comprises 16 residues. The ends lost 4 bases at V and 5 bases at J; junction bases unmatched: 9. The CDR3 reads CASSSPSGRLDNEQFF. Written as DNA, the CDR3 is TGTGCCAGCAGTTCCCCCAGCGGGAGGCTCGACAATGAGCAGTTCTTC.

In the case of this clone: In the same sample, other DNA sequences code for this CDR3. V is TRBV27 and J is TRBJ1-1; weak D call: TRBD1 (5 bases). Trimming shortened V by 5 bases and J by 0 bases, and 10 bases separated the two germline ends. Germline-derived CDR1 and CDR2 are MNHEY and SMNVEV (reference sequence). The CDR3 spans 14 residues. CDR3 nucleotides: TGTGCCAGCAGTCCGGGGACCGTGAACACTGAAGCTTTCTTT. Translating it yields CASSPGTVNTEAFF.

The gene calls are TRBV29-1 and TRBJ2-1, with 8 bases lining up with TRBD1. The CDR3 runs to 13 residues. The junction had 8 bases not matched to a gene; V was cut back by 6 bases and J by 7 bases. Per the germline V gene, CDR1 is SQVTM and CDR2 is ANQGSEA. DNA for the CDR3: TGCAGCGTGCATCAGGGGGCCGGTAATGAGCAGTTCTTC. This translates into CSVHQGAGNEQFF.

The genes are TRBV7-9 and TRBJ2-3; D remains ambiguous. Germline V gene sequence: CDR1 SEHNR, CDR2 FQNEAQ (reference sequence). The CDR3 loop spans 11 amino acids. The V gene lost 8 bases and the J gene lost 1 base, with 4 bases spanning the gap. The CDR3: CASWGTDTQYF. In nucleotides, the CDR3 is TGTGCCAGCTGGGGCACAGATACGCAGTATTTT. Complete variable domain (other parts from reference TRBV7-9 and TRBJ2-3): DTGVSQNPRHKITKRGQNVTFRCDPISEHNRLYWYRQTLGQGPEFLTYFQNEAQLEKSRLLSDRFSAERPKGSFSTLEIQRTEQGDSAMYLCASWGTDTQYFGPGTRLTVL.

The chain links TRBV10-1 to TRBJ1-5, with a tentative D call TRBD1 (5 bases). Germline V gives CDR1 WNHNN, CDR2 SYGVQD (reference sequence). The CDR3 spans 17 residues. The ends were cut back, 6 bases at V and 2 bases at J, with 20 bases in the middle. The CDR3: CASRSDRQYSGNQPQHF. The CDR3 DNA reads as TGCGCCAGCAGGTCCGACCGACAGTATTCGGGCAATCAGCCCCAGCATTTT.

This clone showed up just a few times. The rearrangement uses TRBV6-5 and TRBJ2-7; D gene ambiguous. CDR3 length: 13 amino acids. V shed 7 bases and J shed 0 bases, with 10 bases lying between them. Germline CDR1 MNHEY, CDR2 SVGAGI. The CDR3: CASNAATSYEQYF. In DNA form, the CDR3 reads TGTGCCAGCAACGCTGCGACCTCCTACGAGCAGTACTTC.

The rearrangement uses TRBV27 and TRBJ2-1; 7 bases agree with TRBD2. The CDR3 is made up of 15 amino acids. Germline V gene lookup returns CDR1 MNHEY and CDR2 SMNVEV (reference sequence). V shed 7 bases, J shed 10 bases, and the junction held 16 bases outside the gene matches. CDR3 nucleotides: TGTGCCAGCACCAACTCTTGGGGGAGGGTCCAAGAGCAGTTCTTC. Protein product: CASTNSWGRVQEQFF.

On this clone itself: Other DNA variants within this sample encode the same CDR3. V usage is TRBV7-9 and J usage is TRBJ2-7; D is ambiguous. This CDR3 is built from 14 residues. The V and J ends lost 1 base and 0 bases respectively, with 7 bases between them. Per germline, CDR1 SEHNR and CDR2 FQNEAQ (reference sequence). The CDR3 coding sequence is TGTGCCAGCAGCTTAGTCAGCAACTCCTACGAGCAGTACTTC. Encoded protein: CASSLVSNSYEQYF. Complete variable domain (other parts from reference TRBV7-9 and TRBJ2-7): DTGVSQNPRHKITKRGQNVTFRCDPISEHNRLYWYRQTLGQGPEFLTYFQNEAQLEKSRLLSDRFSAERPKGSFSTLEIQRTEQGDSAMYLCASSLVSNSYEQYFGPGTRLTVT.

On this clone itself: This may be a read error, as it is one base from a much larger clone. In the same sample, other DNA sequences code for this CDR3. The rearrangement joins TRBV13 to TRBJ2-3; D not resolved. Germline V gives CDR1 PRHDT, CDR2 FYEKMQ (reference sequence). The CDR3 sequence is 12 residues long. Trimming pared 0 bases from V and 6 bases from J, leaving 4 bases between. CDR3 loop: CASSLGGDTQYF. CDR3 nucleotides: TGTGCCAGCAGCTTAGGAGGGGATACGCAGTATTTT.

This chain uses TRBV6-5 with TRBJ2-5, with 12 bases that match TRBD1. Trimming cost V 2 bases and J 5 bases; bases outside gene matches: 6. CDR3 size: 16 residues. The germline V gene encodes CDR1 MNHEY and CDR2 SVGAGI. CDR3: CASSYRDRGLSETQYF. CDR3 bases: TGTGCCAGCAGTTACAGGGACAGGGGGCTGTCGGAGACCCAGTACTTC.

The chain joins TRBV2 to TRBJ2-7; D not certain. The CDR3 sequence is 12 residues long. CDR1 SNHLY and CDR2 FYNNEI come from the germline V gene. The V gene lost 7 bases and the J gene lost 2 bases, with 9 bases spanning the gap. The CDR3 DNA follows: TGTGCCAGCATCCCAGAAACCTACGAGCAGTACTTC. Its protein is CASIPETYEQYF. The full variable domain, with the rest looked up from reference TRBV2 and TRBJ2-7, is EPEVTQTPSHQVTQMGQEVILRCVPISNHLYFYWYRQILGQKVEFLVSFYNNEISEKSEIFDDQFSVERPDGSNFTLKIRSTKLEDSAMYFCASIPETYEQYFGPGTRLTVT.

V and J are TRBV29-1 and TRBJ2-3; D is ambiguous. Per germline, CDR1 SQVTM and CDR2 ANQGSEA. V gave up 3 bases and J gave up 4 bases, with 2 bases separating them. This CDR3 contains 10 residues. The CDR3 reads CSVDADTQYF. CDR3 DNA: TGCAGCGTTGACGCAGATACGCAGTATTTT.

This chain connects TRBV9 to TRBJ2-7, with 15 nucleotides matching TRBD2. The CDR3 contains 17 residues. Germline V gives CDR1 SGDLS, CDR2 YYNGEE. V gave up 6 bases and J gave up 4 bases; unmatched junction bases: 11. For the CDR3, the DNA is TGTGCCAGCACATCCGGGACTAGCGGGAGGATTATTTACGAGCAGTACTTC. This translates into CASTSGTSGRIIYEQYF.

The chain uses TRBV27 and TRBJ2-2; 9 bases match TRBD1. Germline assignment: CDR1 MNHEY and CDR2 SMNVEV (reference sequence). Trimming cost V 5 bases and J 6 bases; bases outside gene matches: 13. This CDR3 contains 17 residues. This chain's CDR3 is CASSPHRGRSPSGELFF. CDR3 coding DNA: TGTGCCAGCAGTCCCCACAGGGGGCGATCCCCATCCGGGGAGCTGTTTTTT.

Details on this clone: Other DNA sequences in this specimen translate into the identical CDR3. This sequence joins TRBV27 and TRBJ2-1; TRBD2 aligns across 8 bases. V was clipped by 5 bases and J by 4 bases; unmatched bases: 1. Germline CDR1 MNHEY, CDR2 SMNVEV (reference sequence). The CDR3 contains 13 residues. CDR3 sequence reads: CASSTSGYNEQFF. Here the CDR3 DNA reads TGTGCCAGCAGTACTAGCGGATACAATGAGCAGTTCTTC.

DNA for the CDR3: TGTGCCAGTAGAGGGGCGCGGATCCTTCGCGAAACGCAGTATTTT. Amino acid sequence: CASRGARILRETQYF. The chain uses TRBV2 and TRBJ2-3; D is tentatively TRBD1 or TRBD2 (5 bases each). The CDR3 is 15 residues long. Per the germline V gene, CDR1 is SNHLY and CDR2 is FYNNEI. The ends were cut back, 9 bases at V and 9 bases at J, with 25 bases in the middle.

A word on this clone: One end of the junction does not line up with germline, which may come from a read error. The chain combines TRBV5-3 with TRBJ2-7; D is unclear. TRBV5-3 is an ORF, and what it does is uncertain. CDR3 size: 14 residues. For the CDR3, the DNA is TGTGCCAGCAGCTTGTTTCTGTTGCATTACGAGCAGTACTTC. It codes for CASSLFLLHYEQYF.

The chain carries TRBV25-1 and TRBJ2-7, with D perhaps matching TRBD1 or TRBD2 (5 bases each). Per the germline V gene, CDR1 is MGHDK and CDR2 is SYGVNS. The CDR3 spans 15 residues. Trimming shortened V by 4 bases and J by 3 bases, and 16 bases separated the two germline ends. For the CDR3, the DNA is TGTGCCAGCAGTGGAGACCGGGACGGAGACTACGAGCAGTACTTC. Translation: CASSGDRDGDYEQYF.